These 13 T cell receptor beta chains originate from one sample sequenced in a study of blood T cell repertoires in COVID-19. TCRdb keeps only in-frame clones here, not all; method: immunoSEQ multiplex PCR. Of about 180,000 clones in the sample, approximately 87% were seen once. Sequenced: peripheral blood. The receptors shown here come from a man in his forties with active or convalescent COVID-19.

The gene calls are TRBV7-9 and TRBJ2-1, with 7 bases aligning to TRBD1. The germline V gene encodes CDR1 SEHNR and CDR2 FQNEAQ (reference sequence). With V trimmed by 0 bases and J by 0 bases, 5 bases remained unmatched. The CDR3 length is 17 residues. The DNA for the CDR3 is TGTGCCAGCAGCTTAGCCTTCTCAGGGGGCTCCTACAATGAGCAGTTCTTC. Residues: CASSLAFSGGSYNEQFF.

This sequence joins TRBV4-2 and TRBJ1-2, with a possible D match to TRBD1 (5 bases). This CDR3 is built from 14 residues. Per germline, CDR1 LGHNA and CDR2 YNFKEQ. The V and J ends lost 0 bases and 2 bases respectively, with 7 bases between them. The CDR3 DNA reads as TGTGCCAGCAGCCAAGATGGGGGGAACTATGGCTACACCTTC. This encodes CASSQDGGNYGYTF.

The V call is TRBV3-1 (or the pseudogene TRBV3-2), the J call TRBJ1-3; 7 bases are a match to TRBD1. The CDR3 has 15 residues. V shed 7 bases and J 0 bases; nucleotides not matched to a gene: 6. Germline CDR1 LGHDT, CDR2 YNNKEL (reference sequence). The chain's CDR3 is CASNPTGDSGNTIYF. The DNA for the CDR3 is TGTGCCAGCAACCCAACAGGGGACTCTGGAAACACCATATATTTT.

This rearrangement joins TRBV5-1 to TRBJ2-1; TRBD1 matches at 7 bases. The CDR3 totals 14 residues. Germline V gene lookup returns CDR1 SGHRS and CDR2 YFSETQ. J lost 5 bases, V lost 4 bases, and 6 bases had no gene match. CDR3 DNA: TGCGCCAGCAGCGCGTATACAGGGGACAATGAGCAGTTCTTC. This translates into CASSAYTGDNEQFF.

The rearrangement uses TRBV10-3 and TRBJ1-2; 10 nucleotides match TRBD1. Unmatched junction bases numbered 2, after V lost 8 bases and J lost 8 bases. CDR1 is ENHRY and CDR2 is SYGVKD in the germline V gene. This CDR3 spans 11 amino acids. The CDR3 here is CAIGTGDGYTF. For the CDR3, the DNA is TGTGCCATCGGGACAGGGGACGGCTACACCTTC.

The V call is TRBV5-5, the J call TRBJ1-5, with a tentative D call TRBD1 (6 bases). Trimming took 0 bases from V and 5 from J, leaving 9 bases between them. Germline CDR1 is SGHKS and CDR2 is YYEKEE (reference sequence). The CDR3 runs to 14 residues. Here the CDR3 reads CASSLGRGDQPQHF. In nucleotides, the CDR3 is TGTGCCAGCAGCTTGGGCAGGGGTGATCAGCCCCAGCATTTT.

This clone was seen only a few times. This chain links TRBV7-9 with TRBJ2-7, with no clear D. The V gene lost 8 bases and the J gene lost 3 bases, with 14 bases spanning the gap. There are 13 residues in the CDR3. The germline CDR1 and CDR2 sequences are SEHNR and FQNEAQ (reference sequence). The CDR3 loop reads CASRGLASYEQYF. For the CDR3, the DNA is TGTGCCAGCCGAGGCCTGGCCAGCTACGAGCAGTACTTC.

The chain joins TRBV7-8 to TRBJ2-7; D is perhaps TRBD1 (5 bases). The germline V and J ends were trimmed by 3 bases and 6 bases, with 12 bases remaining between them. Germline lookup yields CDR1 SGHVS and CDR2 FQNEAQ. The CDR3 covers 13 residues. For the CDR3, the DNA is TGTGCCAGCAGCTTTGGCCAGGGCGGCGAGCAGTACTTC. It encodes CASSFGQGGEQYF.

The chain is built from TRBV5-5 and TRBJ2-3; D gene uncertain. This CDR3 has 14 residues. Looked up from germline, CDR1 is SGHKS and CDR2 is YYEKEE (reference sequence). Trimming removed 4 bases at V and 4 bases at J, with 13 bases between. This CDR3 is CASSQTMPADTQYF. The CDR3 DNA sequence: TGTGCCAGCAGCCAGACAATGCCCGCAGATACGCAGTATTTT.

The rearrangement links TRBV7-9 to TRBJ2-7, with D possibly TRBD1 on 6 matching bases. Germline V gene data show CDR1 as SEHNR and CDR2 as FQNEAQ (reference sequence). Trimming removed 4 bases at V and 4 bases at J, with 14 bases between. The CDR3 runs to 14 residues. In nucleotides, the CDR3 is TGTGCCAGCAGCTCACGACAGGTCCTATACGAGCAGTACTTC. As protein: CASSSRQVLYEQYF.

The rearrangement joins TRBV2 to TRBJ1-1, with 7 bases that match TRBD1. The CDR3 is 14 amino acids. V lost 6 bases to trimming and J lost 5 bases; unmatched junction nucleotides: 9. Germline assignment: CDR1 SNHLY and CDR2 FYNNEI. The CDR3 reads CASRYRGPGTEAFF. The CDR3 nucleotides read TGTGCCAGCAGATACAGGGGACCGGGAACTGAAGCTTTCTTT.

The chain employs TRBV4-2 and TRBJ1-3; possibly TRBD1 for D (5 bases). CDR3 length equals 16 residues. Trimming removed 4 bases at V and 0 bases at J, with 13 bases between. In germline, CDR1 is LGHNA, CDR2 YNFKEQ. The CDR3 here is CASSPSMGPSGNTIYF. The CDR3 DNA is TGTGCCAGCAGCCCATCAATGGGGCCCTCTGGAAACACCATATATTTT.

This sequence joins TRBV7-9 and TRBJ1-6; perhaps TRBD1 as D (6 bases). Germline CDR1 is SEHNR and CDR2 is FQNEAQ (reference sequence). V lost 8 bases to trimming and J lost 8 bases, with 16 bases between them. The length of the CDR3 is 14 residues. The CDR3 DNA follows: TGTGCCAGCGTCTTGGGGGCGAGAGATTCACCCCTCCACTTT. Amino acid sequence: CASVLGARDSPLHF.